Listed here are 18 T cell receptor beta chains from one sample, sequenced in a study of beta chain features in type 1 diabetes. Study-wide points: Shorter TCRB CDR3s, moderately but significantly so, marked every one of the four CD4+ subsets in Type 1 diabetes patients.

Since all of the isolated RNA was reverse transcribed, expressed TCRB transcripts were what got sequenced. Only in-frame clones appear in the TCRdb table, and some are missing; sequencing was by immunoSEQ multiplex PCR. In the table there are hundreds of thousands of clones, around an eighth of which are singletons. These TCRs' antigens remain unknown. The sample comprised naive CD4+ T cells from blood. These receptors all come from a man aged 18 to 29 with type 1 diabetes.

The rearrangement uses TRBV28 and TRBJ1-1, with 10 bases that match TRBD1. CDR1 is MDHEN and CDR2 is SYDVKM in the germline V gene. The length of the CDR3 is 12 residues. The trim removed 5 bases at V and 7 bases at J, leaving 1 base unmatched. CDR3 nucleotide sequence: TGTGCCAGCAGTGGACAGGGGGATGAAGCTTTCTTT. Protein: CASSGQGDEAFF.

The rearrangement joins TRBV2 to TRBJ2-7, with 9 bases that match TRBD1. Trimming cost V 7 bases and J 3 bases; bases outside gene matches: 10. This CDR3 has 15 amino acids. Per germline, CDR1 SNHLY and CDR2 FYNNEI. The CDR3 protein is CASIAGTGIVYEQYF. The CDR3 bases are TGTGCCAGCATAGCCGGGACAGGGATCGTCTACGAGCAGTACTTC.

The chain carries TRBV5-8 and TRBJ2-1; TRBD2 matches 10 bases. Losses at the gene ends were 4 bases for V and 5 bases for J; bases not matched to a gene: 15. Germline assignment: CDR1 SGHTS and CDR2 YDEGEE. This CDR3 contains 18 residues. The CDR3 sequence: CASSPRSVAGGGDNEQFF. CDR3 bases: TGTGCCAGCAGCCCCCGGTCGGTAGCGGGGGGAGGGGACAATGAGCAGTTCTTC.

This clone was counted only a few times. This sequence joins TRBV9 and TRBJ1-1; TRBD1 might be the D (6 bases). V was pared by 0 bases and J by 5 bases, with 14 bases between. Germline V gives CDR1 SGDLS, CDR2 YYNGEE. The CDR3 is 15 residues long. The CDR3 region is CASSVEVGGPTEAFF. The CDR3 bases are TGTGCCAGCAGCGTAGAGGTTGGGGGGCCGACTGAAGCTTTCTTT.

This clone was counted a few times. The V call is TRBV5-1, the J call TRBJ2-7, with 10 bases fitting TRBD2. Trimming removed 1 base from V and 5 bases from J; junction bases left unmatched: 6. CDR1 is SGHRS and CDR2 is YFSETQ in the germline V gene. The CDR3 runs 15 residues. CDR3 sequence reads: CASSLLAGVQNEQYF. The CDR3 DNA follows: TGCGCCAGCAGCTTGCTAGCGGGGGTTCAGAACGAGCAGTACTTC.

This clone was counted only a few times. The V call is TRBV30, the J call TRBJ2-7; weak D call: TRBD2 (6 bases). CDR1 and CDR2 from the germline V gene are GTSNPN and SVGIG (reference sequence). Trimming removed 2 bases from V and 3 bases from J, with 11 bases in between. The CDR3 runs to 13 residues. Here the CDR3 DNA reads TGTGCCTGGAGTTGGACTACTTACTACGAGCAGTACTTC. Amino acid sequence: CAWSWTTYYEQYF. Using reference TRBV30 and TRBJ2-7 for the parts outside the CDR3, the full variable domain is SQTIHQWPATLVQPVGSPLSLECTVEGTSNPNLYWYRQAAGRGLQLLFYSVGIGQISSEVPQNLSASRPQDRQFILSSKKLLLSDSGFYLCAWSWTTYYEQYFGPGTRLTVT.

This clone was detected once. The rearrangement uses TRBV29-1 and TRBJ2-5; no definite D call. CDR1 SQVTM and CDR2 ANQGSEA come from the germline V gene. V was shortened by 5 bases and J by 2 bases, with 9 bases between the two germline ends. The CDR3 has 12 amino acids. As DNA, the CDR3 is TGCAGCGTTCAGTGGGGACAAGAGACCCAGTACTTC. Translated, it gives CSVQWGQETQYF.

This sequence joins TRBV2 and TRBJ2-5; the match to TRBD2 covers 8 bases. The CDR3 is 15 residues long. CDR1 is SNHLY and CDR2 is FYNNEI in the germline V gene. The J segment lost 4 bases and the V segment lost 6 bases, leaving 10 bases of the junction unmatched. CDR3: CASRHPGGAGETQYF. CDR3 in DNA: TGTGCCAGCAGACACCCCGGGGGGGCCGGAGAGACCCAGTACTTC.

CDR3 residues: CASSLAPLAGRPDTQYF. CDR3 DNA sequence: TGTGCCAGCAGCTTAGCTCCCCTAGCGGGGAGACCAGATACGCAGTATTTT. This chain uses TRBV11-2 with TRBJ2-3; TRBD2 matches 9 bases. The V and J ends lost 1 base and 4 bases, in that order; junction bases with no gene match: 9. The CDR3 loop spans 17 amino acids. Germline loops: CDR1 SGHAT, CDR2 FQNNGV. The variable domain in full, with the rest retrieved from reference TRBV11-2 and TRBJ2-3, is EAGVAQSPRYKIIEKRQSVAFWCNPISGHATLYWYQQILGQGPKLLIQFQNNGVVDDSQLPKDRFSAERLKGVDSTLKIQPAKLEDSAVYLCASSLAPLAGRPDTQYFGPGTRLTVL.

This clone was seen more than once but under ten times. The chain combines TRBV7-9 with TRBJ2-1; no clear D. Germline V gene sequence: CDR1 SEHNR, CDR2 FQNEAQ (reference sequence). Trimming stripped 3 bases from V and 7 bases from J, with 13 bases between. The CDR3 contains 14 residues. Here the CDR3 reads CASSLDLVGNEQFF. CDR3 DNA: TGTGCCAGCAGCTTGGATTTGGTGGGAAATGAGCAGTTCTTC.

This clone was seen only a few times. The chain uses TRBV10-1 and TRBJ1-1; perhaps TRBD1 as D (5 bases). In germline, CDR1 is WNHNN, CDR2 SYGVQD (reference sequence). V was pared by 3 bases and J by 4 bases, with 12 bases between. The CDR3 totals 14 residues. CDR3 protein: CASSESSRGTEAFF. CDR3 DNA: TGCGCCAGCAGTGAATCGAGTAGGGGCACTGAAGCTTTCTTT.

V gene TRBV6-6 combines with J gene TRBJ1-1; no firm D call. Trimming removed 1 base at V and 0 bases at J, with 3 bases between. The CDR3 length is 13 residues. CDR1 MNHNY and CDR2 SVGAGI come from the germline V gene (reference sequence). The CDR3 reads CASSYLMNTEAFF. CDR3 DNA: TGTGCCAGCAGTTACTTGATGAACACTGAAGCTTTCTTT.

This chain joins TRBV2 and TRBJ2-3, with D unclear. The CDR3 sequence is 14 residues long. Germline CDR1 and CDR2: SNHLY and FYNNEI. V was shortened by 5 bases and J by 6 bases, with 15 bases between the two germline ends. The CDR3 protein is CASSYNSEVDTQYF. In DNA form, the CDR3 reads TGTGCCAGCAGTTACAACAGTGAGGTGGATACGCAGTATTTT. Full variable domain (outside the CDR3, taken from reference TRBV2 and TRBJ2-3): EPEVTQTPSHQVTQMGQEVILRCVPISNHLYFYWYRQILGQKVEFLVSFYNNEISEKSEIFDDQFSVERPDGSNFTLKIRSTKLEDSAMYFCASSYNSEVDTQYFGPGTRLTVL.

The chain uses TRBV4-1 and TRBJ1-5; D ambiguous. The CDR3 covers 15 residues. V was pared by 1 base and J by 0 bases, with 7 bases between. The germline CDR1 and CDR2 sequences are MGHRA and YSYEKL. CDR3 sequence reads: CASSQGETSNQPQHF. The CDR3 coding sequence is TGCGCCAGCAGCCAAGGGGAGACTAGCAATCAGCCCCAGCATTTT.

This clone was detected a few times. V is TRBV27 and J is TRBJ1-1; TRBD1 aligns across 7 bases. The germline gives CDR1 MNHEY, CDR2 SMNVEV (reference sequence). V lost 5 bases to trimming and J lost 2 bases; unmatched junction nucleotides: 5. The CDR3 totals 14 residues. The CDR3 loop is CASSVYRGNTEAFF. The CDR3 DNA reads TGTGCCAGCAGTGTGTACAGGGGAAACACTGAAGCTTTCTTT.

This clone was counted between two and nine times. V is TRBV29-1 and J is TRBJ1-1, with D possibly matching TRBD1 (5 bases). CDR1 is SQVTM, CDR2 ANQGSEA, per germline. Trimming stripped 1 base from V and 3 bases from J, with 15 bases between. The length of the CDR3 is 15 residues. CDR3 residues: CSVEGSGGAYTEAFF. The CDR3 nucleotides are TGCAGCGTTGAAGGCTCTGGCGGGGCTTACACTGAAGCTTTCTTT. The full variable domain, completed using reference TRBV29-1 and TRBJ1-1, is SAVISQKPSRDICQRGTSLTIQCQVDSQVTMMFWYRQQPGQSLTLIATANQGSEATYESGFVIDKFPISRPNLTFSTLTVSNMSPEDSSIYLCSVEGSGGAYTEAFFGQGTRLTVV.

This clone was seen a handful of times. The chain links TRBV18 to TRBJ2-6; no definite D call. The CDR3 loop spans 13 amino acids. Trimming removed 0 bases from V and 13 bases from J, with 10 bases in between. Germline CDR1 is KGHSH and CDR2 is LQKENI. The CDR3 protein is CASSPPDLEVLTF. The CDR3 coding sequence is TGTGCCAGCTCACCACCGGACCTTGAAGTCCTGACTTTC. Combining the CDR3 with reference TRBV18 and TRBJ2-6 gives the whole variable domain NAGVMQNPRHLVRRRGQEARLRCSPMKGHSHVYWYRQLPEEGLKFMVYLQKENIIDESGMPKERFSAEFPKEGPSILRIQQVVRGDSAAYFCASSPPDLEVLTFGAGSRLTVL.

This clone was seen only a few times. This chain joins TRBV7-2 and TRBJ2-3; 13 bases agree with TRBD2. The length of the CDR3 is 15 residues. V lost 5 bases to trimming and J lost 4 bases; unmatched junction nucleotides: 3. Germline assignment: CDR1 SGHTA and CDR2 FQGNSA. The DNA of the CDR3 is TGTGCCAGCAGCCGGACTAGCGGGGGTGCAGATACGCAGTATTTT. Amino acids: CASSRTSGGADTQYF.